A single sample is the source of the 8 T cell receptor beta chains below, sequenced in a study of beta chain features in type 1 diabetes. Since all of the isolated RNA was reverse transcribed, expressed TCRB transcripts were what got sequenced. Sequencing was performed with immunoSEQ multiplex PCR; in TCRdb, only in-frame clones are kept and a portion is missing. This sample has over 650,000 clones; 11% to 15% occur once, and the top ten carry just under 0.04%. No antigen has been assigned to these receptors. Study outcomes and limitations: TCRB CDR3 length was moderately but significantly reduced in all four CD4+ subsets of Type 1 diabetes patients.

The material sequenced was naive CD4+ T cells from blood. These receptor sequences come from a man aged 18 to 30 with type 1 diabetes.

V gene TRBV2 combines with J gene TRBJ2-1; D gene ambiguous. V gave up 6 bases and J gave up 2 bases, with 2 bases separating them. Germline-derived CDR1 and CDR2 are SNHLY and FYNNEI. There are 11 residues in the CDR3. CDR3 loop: CASRTYNEQFF. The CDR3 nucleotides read TGTGCCAGCAGGACCTACAATGAGCAGTTCTTC.

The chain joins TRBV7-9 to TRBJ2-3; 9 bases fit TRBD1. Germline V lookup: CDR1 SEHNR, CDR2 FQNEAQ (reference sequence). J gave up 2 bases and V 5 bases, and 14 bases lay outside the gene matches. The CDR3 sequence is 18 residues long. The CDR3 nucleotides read TGTGCCAGCAGCCGCACGTCCCAGGGACAGGGACTCACAGATACGCAGTATTTT. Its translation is CASSRTSQGQGLTDTQYF. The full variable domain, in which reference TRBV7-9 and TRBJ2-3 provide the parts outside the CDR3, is DTGVSQNPRHKITKRGQNVTFRCDPISEHNRLYWYRQTLGQGPEFLTYFQNEAQLEKSRLLSDRFSAERPKGSFSTLEIQRTEQGDSAMYLCASSRTSQGQGLTDTQYFGPGTRLTVL.

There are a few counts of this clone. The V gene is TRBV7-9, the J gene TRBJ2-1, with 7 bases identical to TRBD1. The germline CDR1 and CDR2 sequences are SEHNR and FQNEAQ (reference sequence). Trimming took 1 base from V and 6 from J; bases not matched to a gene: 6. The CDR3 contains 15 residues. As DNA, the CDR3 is TGTGCCAGCAGCTTAGTCGAGACAGGGATCAATGAGCAGTTCTTC. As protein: CASSLVETGINEQFF.

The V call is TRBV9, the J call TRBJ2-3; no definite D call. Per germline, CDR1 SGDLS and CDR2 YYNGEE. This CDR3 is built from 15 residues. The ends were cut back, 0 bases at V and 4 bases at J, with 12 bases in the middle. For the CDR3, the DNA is TGTGCCAGCAGCGTAGGTCATGCTGAGGCAGATACGCAGTATTTT. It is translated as CASSVGHAEADTQYF.

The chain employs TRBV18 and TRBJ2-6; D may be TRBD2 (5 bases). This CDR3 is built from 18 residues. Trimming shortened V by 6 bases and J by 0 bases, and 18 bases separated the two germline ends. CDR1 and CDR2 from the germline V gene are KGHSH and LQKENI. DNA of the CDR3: TGTGCCAGCTCCCCCCCGGACTCAAGATTCTCTGGGGCCAACGTCCTGACTTTC. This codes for CASSPPDSRFSGANVLTF.

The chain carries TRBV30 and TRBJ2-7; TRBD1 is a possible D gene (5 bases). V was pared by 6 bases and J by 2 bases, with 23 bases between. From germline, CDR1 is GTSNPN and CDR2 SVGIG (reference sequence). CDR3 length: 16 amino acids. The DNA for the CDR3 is TGTGCCTGTTCCACCCGGTGGGGCAGGATGGCCTACGAGCAGTACTTC. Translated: CACSTRWGRMAYEQYF.

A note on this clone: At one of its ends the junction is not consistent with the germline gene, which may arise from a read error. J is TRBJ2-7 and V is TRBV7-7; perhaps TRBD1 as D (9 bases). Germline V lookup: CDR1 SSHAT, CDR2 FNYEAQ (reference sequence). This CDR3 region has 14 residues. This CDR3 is CASSLAGQGALLNF. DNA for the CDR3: TGTGCTAGCAGCTTAGCGGGACAGGGTGCTTTGTTGAACTTC.

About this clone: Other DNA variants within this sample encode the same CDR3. The DNA of the CDR3 is TGTGCCTGGAGCGCGGACAGCAATCAGCCCCAGCATTTT. This codes for CAWSADSNQPQHF. V and J are TRBV30 and TRBJ1-5; D is uncertain. Germline V lookup: CDR1 GTSNPN, CDR2 SVGIG (reference sequence). Trimming took off 3 bases at V and 1 base at J, with 7 bases between the two ends. This CDR3 is built from 13 residues.